This record looks at one TCR beta chain sequence and its context. What it recognizes is unknown. The CDR3 has 18 residues. Per germline, CDR1 SQVTM and CDR2 ANQGSEA. The V gene end was trimmed by 0 bases and the J gene end by 0 bases; junction bases not matched to a gene: 4. The data stem from a study of cytomegalovirus exposure and HLA in healthy donors. Findings and limits, study-wide: It was found in a later analysis that first-cohort TCR clusters tended to co-occur in the 120 validation repertoires. With high specificity and sensitivity, the classifier reportedly diagnosed cytomegalovirus status. Most observed TCR sequences were rare, whereas some public TCRs were detected in many donors. Cytomegalovirus-associated TCR beta chains were listed, numbering approximately 150.

Profiling relied on immunoSEQ multiplex PCR, and the TCRdb table lists in-frame clones only, not all of them. The data hold about 180,000 clones, with about 85% observed a single time. The sample taken for sequencing was PBMCs. The chain recombines TRBV29-1 with TRBJ2-2; 13 nucleotides align to TRBD2. This TCR was recovered from a man aged 18 to 30 in good health and CMV-seropositive. The DNA of the CDR3 is TGCAGCGTTGAAGAACTAGCGGGGGGGCCCGCGAACACCGGGGAGCTGTTTTTT. This codes for CSVEELAGGPANTGELFF.